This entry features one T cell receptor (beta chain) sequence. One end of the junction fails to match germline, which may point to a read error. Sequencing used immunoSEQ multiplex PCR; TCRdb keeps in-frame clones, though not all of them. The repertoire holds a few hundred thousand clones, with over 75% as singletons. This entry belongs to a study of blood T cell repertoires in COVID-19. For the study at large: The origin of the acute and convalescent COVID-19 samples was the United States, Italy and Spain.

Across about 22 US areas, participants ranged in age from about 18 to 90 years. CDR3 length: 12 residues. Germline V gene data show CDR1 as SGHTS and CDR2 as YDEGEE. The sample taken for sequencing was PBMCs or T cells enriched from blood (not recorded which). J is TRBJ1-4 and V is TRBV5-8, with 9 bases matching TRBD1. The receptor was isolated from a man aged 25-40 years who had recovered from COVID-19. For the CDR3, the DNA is TGTGCCAGCAGCTTGGTCTCGGACAGGGGAAATTTT. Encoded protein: CASSLVSDRGNF.